This T cell receptor (beta chain) was captured in a study of T cell repertoires in cytomegalovirus infection. Study context: Public TCR beta signature analysis indicated the presence of both CMV infection and matching HLA type.

This clonotype appeared a few times. Its cognate antigen is unknown. TCRdb re-called the reads through MiXCR, storing one row per CDR3 protein. The sample carries about 740,000 distinct CDR3 sequences, less than 40% recorded once. The germline V and J ends were trimmed by 4 bases and 3 bases, with 11 bases remaining between them. The V gene's germline CDR1 is MNHNS and CDR2 SASEGT. CDR3 length equals 14 residues. Study-wide points: Across the ex vivo response, the dominant clonotypes were HLA-C-restricted CMV-specific TCR beta clonotypes. Accumulated public TCR beta family frequency recognized individuals carrying CMV together with the relevant HLA.

The sequence was collected from a human donor in good health (CMV status not recorded). Some clones in this sample may be carry-over from other donors' samples. The chain couples TRBV6-1 to TRBJ2-3; maybe TRBD1 (5 bases). The sequencing input was PBMCs. The CDR3 DNA reads TGTGCCAGCAGTGGGGCAGGGATTACAGATACGCAGTATTTT. Its translation is CASSGAGITDTQYF.